Listed here are 13 T cell receptor beta chains from one sample, sequenced in a study of Graves' ophthalmopathy and Graves' hyperthyroidism. TCR beta CDR3 amplification used RNA transcripts. The workflow started with a first-round RT-PCR run with HTBI primers and then moved on to a second-round multiplex PCR. TCRdb re-analysed the multiplex PCR reads in MiXCR, keeping a single row per CDR3 protein. The data show 400,000 to 500,000 distinct CDR3 sequences, 21% seen once. The specimen was peripheral blood. Receptor source: a young woman with stable Graves' hyperthyroidism.

CDR3 in DNA: TGTGCCAGCAGTTACGGCCGGGTCTCCTCCCAGCCCCAGCATTTT. This sequence encodes CASSYGRVSSQPQHF. This sequence joins TRBV6-5 and TRBJ1-5; D unresolved. Germline V gives CDR1 MNHEY, CDR2 SVGAGI. CDR3 size: 15 residues. Trimming stripped 2 bases from V and 7 bases from J, with 15 bases between.

The V call is TRBV6-5, the J call TRBJ1-2, with D hard to call. V was cut by 0 bases and J by 0 bases, with 14 bases left in between. The CDR3 is 17 amino acids. Germline assignment: CDR1 MNHEY and CDR2 SVGAGI. The CDR3 region is CASSYSILRASNYGYTF. CDR3 bases: TGTGCCAGCAGTTACTCGATATTGAGGGCCTCTAACTATGGCTACACCTTC.

The table lists this clonotype with many counts. This chain uses TRBV20-1 with TRBJ1-1, with D maybe TRBD1 (6 bases). Germline-derived CDR1 and CDR2 are DFQATT and SNEGSKA (reference sequence). This CDR3 has 13 residues. Trimming left V 6 bases short and J 7 bases short, with 18 bases between. The CDR3 DNA reads TGCAGTGCGTCGTTCTGGGGGCAAGGTGAAGCTTTCTTT. Protein sequence: CSASFWGQGEAFF.

At least ten counts were recorded for this clonotype. The genes are TRBV2 and TRBJ2-7, with D perhaps matching TRBD2 (5 bases). V was clipped by 2 bases and J by 2 bases, with 10 bases between them. Germline CDR1 reads SNHLY; CDR2 reads FYNNEI. The CDR3 has 14 residues. This chain's CDR3 is CASSEPSSPYEQYF. CDR3 DNA: TGTGCCAGCAGTGAACCTAGCTCCCCCTACGAGCAGTACTTC. The full variable domain, its missing parts supplied by reference TRBV2 and TRBJ2-7, is EPEVTQTPSHQVTQMGQEVILRCVPISNHLYFYWYRQILGQKVEFLVSFYNNEISEKSEIFDDQFSVERPDGSNFTLKIRSTKLEDSAMYFCASSEPSSPYEQYFGPGTRLTVT.

This clonotype was detected ten times or more. As DNA, the CDR3 is TGTGCCAGCAGTTACAAGGGGCCTGGAAACACCATATATTTT. Protein sequence: CASSYKGPGNTIYF. The chain couples TRBV6-5 to TRBJ1-3, with D tentatively TRBD1 (5 bases). The germline V gene encodes CDR1 MNHEY and CDR2 SVGAGI. Trimming shortened V by 2 bases and J by 2 bases, and 7 bases separated the two germline ends. The CDR3 is 14 residues long.

This clonotype was counted many times. The V call is TRBV10-3, the J call TRBJ1-3; D is unresolved. The germline gives CDR1 ENHRY, CDR2 SYGVKD. The CDR3 covers 15 residues. Between the trimmed V and J ends, which lost 0 bases and 6 bases, there was a span of 12 bases. The DNA for the CDR3 is TGTGCCATCAGTGAGTCAGGCAAAATCCCAAACACCATATATTTT. This translates into CAISESGKIPNTIYF.

The table lists this clonotype with a few counts. J is TRBJ2-7 and V is TRBV6-5; 8 nucleotides match TRBD1. This CDR3 is 14 amino acids long. V lost 4 bases and J lost 4; bases outside the gene matches: 6. Looked up from germline, CDR1 is MNHEY and CDR2 is SVGAGI. The CDR3 protein is CASSSRQGLYEQYF. The CDR3 DNA follows: TGTGCCAGCAGTTCTCGACAGGGGCTGTACGAGCAGTACTTC.

This clonotype was seen ten or more times. The rearrangement links TRBV7-2 to TRBJ2-7; TRBD2 agrees at 10 bases. The CDR3 loop spans 15 amino acids. J gave up 3 bases and V 3 bases, and 5 bases lay outside the gene matches. CDR1 is SGHTA and CDR2 is FQGNSA in the germline V gene. CDR3 DNA sequence: TGTGCCAGCAGCTTCCTAGGACTAGCGGTCTACGAGCAGTACTTC. This codes for CASSFLGLAVYEQYF.

In this sample, this clonotype turned up many times. The V gene is TRBV3-1, the J gene TRBJ2-5; tentatively, D is TRBD2 (6 bases). Germline V lookup: CDR1 LGHDT, CDR2 YNNKEL (reference sequence). This CDR3 has 14 residues. V was shortened by 0 bases and J by 4 bases, with 9 bases between the two germline ends. The DNA for the CDR3 is TGTGCCAGCAGCCAAGAAGCGCGGGGAGAGACCCAGTACTTC. The encoded protein is CASSQEARGETQYF.

V usage is TRBV12-3 or TRBV12-4 and J usage is TRBJ1-6; unclear D gene. The V gene lost 6 bases and the J gene lost 10 bases, with 16 bases spanning the gap. CDR3 length: 14 amino acids. The CDR3 spells CASSLHPLGSPLHF. The CDR3 coding sequence is TGTGCCAGCAGCTTACACCCTTTAGGCTCACCCCTCCACTTT.

Many counts were recorded for this clonotype. The chain recombines TRBV6-1 with TRBJ2-7; 8 bases map to TRBD1. V gave up 7 bases and J gave up 5 bases; unmatched junction bases: 10. Germline V lookup: CDR1 MNHNS, CDR2 SASEGT. The CDR3 runs to 14 residues. The CDR3 loop is CASKTLGQGDEQYF. The CDR3 DNA reads TGTGCCAGCAAAACCTTAGGACAGGGAGACGAGCAGTACTTC.

This clonotype was observed many times. The V call is TRBV12-3 or TRBV12-4, the J call TRBJ2-7; 7 positions agree with TRBD2. Trimming cost V 7 bases and J 0 bases; bases outside gene matches: 9. The CDR3 consists of 15 residues. This chain's CDR3 is CASNHSAGNSYEQYF. DNA for the CDR3: TGTGCCAGCAACCATTCAGCGGGGAACTCCTACGAGCAGTACTTC.

Comment on this clonotype: A much more abundant neighbour one base away suggests this may be a read error. The CDR3 does not close with the conserved phenylalanine or tryptophan, likely indicating a read error. V is TRBV19 and J is TRBJ1-1; D not certain. CDR1 and CDR2 from the germline V gene are LNHDA and SQIVND (reference sequence). V lost 2 bases and J lost 1, with 5 bases in between. The CDR3 is 13 amino acids. The CDR3 DNA sequence: TGTGCCAGTAGTATACGAGGGAACACTGAAGCTTTCGTT. This encodes CASSIRGNTEAFV.